Shown below are 24 T cell receptor beta chains from a single sample sequenced in a study of blood T cell repertoires in COVID-19. Clones were sequenced by immunoSEQ multiplex PCR, and TCRdb holds only the in-frame ones, with some missing. The data contain roughly 300,000 clones, roughly 86% of them singletons. The specimen sequenced was PBMCs or T cells enriched from blood (not recorded which). All receptors derive from a woman aged 30 to 39 who had recovered from COVID-19.

V and J are TRBV6-5 and TRBJ1-5; D perhaps matches TRBD1 (6 bases). The V and J ends lost 8 bases and 5 bases respectively, with 13 bases between them. This CDR3 is 13 amino acids long. Germline-derived CDR1 and CDR2 are MNHEY and SVGAGI. As DNA, the CDR3 is TGTGCCAGCCGCGGGGGGCGCCATCAGCCCCAGCATTTT. This codes for CASRGGRHQPQHF.

Remarks on this clone: Different DNA sequences within this sample yield the same CDR3. This chain connects TRBV24-1 to TRBJ1-4; 11 nucleotides line up with TRBD1. Germline lookup yields CDR1 KGHDR and CDR2 SFDVKD. V dropped 4 bases and J dropped 8; count of bases not matched to a gene: 5. There are 15 residues in the CDR3. CDR3 bases: TGTGCCACCAGTGACCCGGGACAGGGGGGCGAAAAACTGTTTTTT. Encoded protein: CATSDPGQGGEKLFF.

This clone was seen only once. CDR3 DNA sequence: TGTGCCAGCAGCCCACAAGAGACCCAGTACTTC. Translating it yields CASSPQETQYF. This rearrangement joins TRBV7-6 to TRBJ2-5; D not certain. The CDR3 extends over 11 amino acids. The germline V gene has CDR1 SGHVS and CDR2 FNYEAQ. The germline V and J ends were trimmed by 5 bases and 2 bases, with 3 bases remaining between them.

The chain joins TRBV7-3 to TRBJ1-6; no clear D. Germline loops: CDR1 SGHTA, CDR2 FQGTGA. Trimming cost V 5 bases and J 7 bases, with 15 bases left between them. This CDR3 comprises 15 residues. This CDR3 reads CASSLIARANSPLHF. CDR3 DNA: TGTGCCAGCAGCCTCATCGCGCGGGCCAATTCACCCCTCCACTTT.

V gene TRBV5-1 combines with J gene TRBJ2-3, with D possibly TRBD1 on 5 matching bases. The germline gives CDR1 SGHRS, CDR2 YFSETQ. V was clipped by 0 bases and J by 6 bases, with 5 bases between them. This CDR3 has 12 residues. Here the CDR3 DNA reads TGCGCCAGCAGCTTGGAGGGGGATACGCAGTATTTT. Its translation is CASSLEGDTQYF.

This chain links TRBV4-3 with TRBJ2-7; 8 nucleotides agree with TRBD1. Germline-derived CDR1 and CDR2 are LGHNA and YSLEER. Germline trimming cut 0 bases from V and 4 bases from J; bases unmatched to any gene: 14. CDR3 length: 18 amino acids. The chain's CDR3 is CASSQDAPRGPITYEQYF. The CDR3 DNA is TGCGCCAGCAGCCAAGACGCCCCCAGGGGGCCTATAACTTACGAGCAGTACTTC.

The genes are TRBV5-1 and TRBJ2-7; no clear D gene. From germline, CDR1 is SGHRS and CDR2 YFSETQ. This CDR3 is built from 15 residues. Trimming stripped 4 bases from V and 1 base from J, with 15 bases between. The CDR3 spells CASSNQPLESYEQYF. The CDR3 DNA reads as TGCGCCAGCAGCAACCAACCTCTAGAGTCCTACGAGCAGTACTTC.

This clone was recorded only once. This sequence joins TRBV24-1 and TRBJ2-5, with D tentatively TRBD2 (6 bases). V gave up 7 bases and J gave up 4 bases, with 21 bases separating them. Germline loops: CDR1 KGHDR, CDR2 SFDVKD. This CDR3 has 16 amino acids. The CDR3 protein is CATRRVWEDEVETQYF. The CDR3 DNA sequence: TGTGCCACCAGGAGAGTATGGGAGGATGAGGTAGAGACCCAGTACTTC.

The chain joins TRBV7-9 to TRBJ2-3, with 9 bases matching TRBD2. The length of the CDR3 is 17 residues. The V and J ends lost 1 base and 6 bases, in that order; junction bases with no gene match: 11. Germline V gene data show CDR1 as SEHNR and CDR2 as FQNEAQ (reference sequence). The chain's CDR3 is CASSLVPSGVYTDTQYF. DNA for the CDR3: TGTGCCAGCAGCTTAGTTCCTAGCGGGGTGTACACGGATACGCAGTATTTT.

The chain couples TRBV7-2 to TRBJ1-1; D is perhaps TRBD1 (5 bases). The CDR3 has 15 amino acids. With 6 bases removed from V and 6 bases from J, the gap between germline ends came to 20 bases. Germline V gene lookup returns CDR1 SGHTA and CDR2 FQGNSA. The CDR3 region is CASSLTRGRAAEAFF. The CDR3 nucleotides are TGTGCCAGCAGTCTGACCCGGGGGAGGGCGGCTGAAGCTTTCTTT.

This chain connects TRBV6-5 to TRBJ1-1; 10 nucleotides agree with TRBD1. There are 16 residues in the CDR3. The V and J ends lost 0 bases and 10 bases, in that order; junction bases with no gene match: 11. The germline gives CDR1 MNHEY, CDR2 SVGAGI. The CDR3 region is CASSYSGTGAPLGAFF. In DNA, the CDR3 is TGTGCCAGCAGTTACTCCGGGACAGGGGCACCCCTTGGAGCTTTCTTT.

This rearrangement joins TRBV29-1 to TRBJ1-1, with unresolved D. Germline V gives CDR1 SQVTM, CDR2 ANQGSEA. The CDR3 has 13 residues. The ends were cut back, 5 bases at V and 5 bases at J, with 15 bases in the middle. CDR3 loop: CSVIDGDFTEAFF. CDR3 DNA sequence: TGCAGCGTTATAGACGGGGATTTTACTGAAGCTTTCTTT.

This chain joins TRBV3-1 (or the pseudogene TRBV3-2) and TRBJ2-7; 11 bases are shared with TRBD2. The CDR3 covers 15 residues. Germline loops: CDR1 LGHDT, CDR2 YNNKEL (reference sequence). With V trimmed by 4 bases and J by 4 bases, 6 bases remained unmatched. The CDR3 DNA reads as TGTGCCAGCAGCCCTAGCGGGGGGACCCGTTACGAGCAGTACTTC. Residues: CASSPSGGTRYEQYF.

V usage is TRBV28 and J usage is TRBJ1-2; tentative D call: TRBD1 (5 bases). Germline CDR1 is MDHEN and CDR2 is SYDVKM. Deletions cut 8 bases from V and 8 bases from J, with 21 bases between. The CDR3 spans 14 residues. The CDR3 DNA sequence: TGTGCCAGCTCGTTAGGCAGGGCACAGCGAGGCTACACCTTC. Protein: CASSLGRAQRGYTF.

This clone was observed once. This chain connects TRBV15 to TRBJ2-3; the D gene is possibly TRBD1 (6 bases). CDR1 is LNHNV and CDR2 is YYDKDF in the germline V gene (reference sequence). The V end was cut by 9 bases, the J end by 1 base, with 17 bases between. The CDR3 is made up of 15 amino acids. DNA of the CDR3: TGTGCCACTTCGGACAGCGCAAGGGGCACAGATACGCAGTATTTT. It codes for CATSDSARGTDTQYF.

This CDR3 is CAIRDRLANTEAFF. The DNA for the CDR3 is TGTGCCATCAGAGACAGGTTGGCGAACACTGAAGCTTTCTTT. The chain recombines TRBV10-3 with TRBJ1-1, with a possible D match to TRBD1 (6 bases). V dropped 6 bases and J dropped 1 base, with 12 bases sitting between them. Germline CDR1 reads ENHRY; CDR2 reads SYGVKD. The CDR3 spans 14 residues.

The gene calls are TRBV7-9 and TRBJ2-2, with unresolved D. Germline CDR1 and CDR2: SEHNR and FQNEAQ (reference sequence). V was trimmed by 5 bases and J by 5 bases, leaving 9 bases between them. This CDR3 is 13 amino acids long. The CDR3 nucleotides are TGTGCCAGCAGCCCACTAAGGACCGGGGAGCTGTTTTTT. Protein: CASSPLRTGELFF.

The gene calls are TRBV7-2 and TRBJ1-2; tentatively, D is TRBD1 (5 bases). CDR3 length: 14 residues. V was trimmed by 5 bases and J by 4 bases, leaving 14 bases between them. Germline V gene sequence: CDR1 SGHTA, CDR2 FQGNSA. The CDR3 is CASSVPGGVYGYTF. The DNA of the CDR3 is TGTGCCAGCAGCGTACCGGGAGGGGTCTATGGCTACACCTTC.

This chain uses TRBV30 with TRBJ1-2; 8 bases map to TRBD1. This CDR3 is built from 12 residues. With 3 bases clipped from V and 7 bases from J, the junction kept 4 bases outside the gene matches. The V gene's germline CDR1 is GTSNPN and CDR2 SVGIG (reference sequence). The CDR3 region is CAWSAGGSGYTF. The CDR3 DNA follows: TGTGCCTGGAGCGCAGGGGGCTCTGGCTACACCTTC.

The V gene is TRBV5-1, the J gene TRBJ1-2; TRBD1 might be the D (6 bases). The germline gives CDR1 SGHRS, CDR2 YFSETQ. The CDR3 is 14 amino acids. Between the trimmed V and J ends, which lost 4 bases and 0 bases, there was a span of 10 bases. The CDR3 loop is CASSPDSTNYGYTF. For the CDR3, the DNA is TGCGCCAGCAGCCCGGACAGTACTAACTATGGCTACACCTTC.

The chain joins TRBV12-5 to TRBJ2-2, with 7 bases that match TRBD1. CDR1 and CDR2 (germline): LGHNT, FRNRAP. CDR3 length equals 16 residues. With V trimmed by 4 bases and J by 2 bases, 7 bases remained unmatched. CDR3 region: CASGWGTDTNTGELFF. The CDR3 DNA is TGTGCTAGTGGTTGGGGGACAGATACTAACACCGGGGAGCTGTTTTTT.

Only a few counts were recorded for this clone. The rearrangement links TRBV21-1 to TRBJ1-4; the DNA was not compared with TRBD1, the D call given in the table. TRBV21-1 is recorded as a pseudogene. The CDR3 loop spans 16 amino acids. CDR3 DNA sequence: TGTGCCAGCAGCAGCCGGGACAGGGGTCTTAATGAAAAACTGTTTTTT. This gives the protein CASSSRDRGLNEKLFF.

Here the CDR3 DNA reads TGTGCCAGCAGTGAAGGGGCCCAGGGGGTTTATGGCTACACCTTC. Amino acids: CASSEGAQGVYGYTF. The chain combines TRBV6-1 with TRBJ1-2, with TRBD1 identical over 7 bases. The ends lost 1 base at V and 5 bases at J; junction bases unmatched: 7. Germline CDR1 reads MNHNS; CDR2 reads SASEGT. The CDR3 totals 15 residues.

The CDR3 reads CASSSGSNEQFF. For the CDR3, the DNA is TGTGCCAGCAGCTCAGGCTCCAATGAGCAGTTCTTC. V usage is TRBV7-9 and J usage is TRBJ2-1; no clear D. The V end was cut by 4 bases, the J end by 6 bases, with 7 bases between. Germline values: CDR1 SEHNR, CDR2 FQNEAQ (reference sequence). The CDR3 has 12 amino acids.